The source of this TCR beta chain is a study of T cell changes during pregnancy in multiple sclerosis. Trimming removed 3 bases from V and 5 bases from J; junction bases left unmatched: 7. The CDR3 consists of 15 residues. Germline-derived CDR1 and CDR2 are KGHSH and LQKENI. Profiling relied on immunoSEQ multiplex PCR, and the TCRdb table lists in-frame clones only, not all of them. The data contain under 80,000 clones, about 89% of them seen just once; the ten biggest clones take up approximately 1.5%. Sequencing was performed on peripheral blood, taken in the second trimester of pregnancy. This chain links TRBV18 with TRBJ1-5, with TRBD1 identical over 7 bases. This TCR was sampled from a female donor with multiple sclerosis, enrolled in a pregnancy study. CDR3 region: CASSPRGSQDQPQHF. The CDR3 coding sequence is TGTGCCAGCTCACCCAGGGGGTCACAGGATCAGCCCCAGCATTTT. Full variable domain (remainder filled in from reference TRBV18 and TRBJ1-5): NAGVMQNPRHLVRRRGQEARLRCSPMKGHSHVYWYRQLPEEGLKFMVYLQKENIIDESGMPKERFSAEFPKEGPSILRIQQVVRGDSAAYFCASSPRGSQDQPQHFGDGTRLSIL.